This T cell receptor beta chain came from a study of immune evolution from preneoplasia to lung adenocarcinoma. Macro-dissection enriched premalignant or tumor cells before nucleic acid extraction. The table came from immunoSEQ multiplex PCR; TCRdb's copy has only in-frame clones and leaves some out. The repertoire has 10,000 or so clones, 75% to 85% of them found once; the top ten carry approximately 8.7%. The clonotype originates from a donor at least 70 years old with lung adenocarcinoma. The sample was FFPE minimally invasive lung adenocarcinoma tissue.

The chain's CDR3 is CAWSVRGRPYGYTF. CDR3 sequence (DNA): TGTGCCTGGAGTGTACGTGGCAGGCCCTATGGCTACACCTTC. The chain links TRBV30 to TRBJ1-2; D gene unclear. Germline V gene data show CDR1 as GTSNPN and CDR2 as SVGIG (reference sequence). The CDR3 contains 14 residues. V lost 0 bases and J lost 4, with 12 bases in between.